This T cell receptor (beta chain) was documented in a study of response to subunit inactivated influenza vaccine. TCRdb re-called the RT-PCR reads through MiXCR, storing one row per CDR3 protein. The sample consists of some 190,000 distinct CDR3 sequences, around 15% of them appearing once. Germline values: CDR1 SGDLS, CDR2 YYNGEE. Trimming stripped 0 bases from V and 0 bases from J, with 10 bases between. This CDR3 has 15 amino acids. This chain links TRBV9 with TRBJ2-7; possible D gene TRBD2, 6 bases. The TCR sequence derives from a man aged 50-59 years who received an inactivated influenza vaccine. The sample in question was CD8+ T cells sorted from PBMCs, obtained more than 4 days after vaccination. The CDR3 spells CASSVGSSGSYEQYF. CDR3 nucleotides: TGTGCCAGCAGCGTAGGTAGTAGCGGCTCCTACGAGCAGTACTTC.